The rows below give T cell receptor beta chains drawn from one sample of a study of T cell responses to AZD1222 COVID-19 vaccine. Generated by immunoSEQ multiplex PCR, the TCRdb table keeps only in-frame clones and is missing some. The sample lists about 89,000 clones; around nine tenths were seen once. This sample comprised peripheral blood, obtained 28 days after the second AZD1222 dose. These receptors were collected from an adult who received the AZD1222 COVID-19 vaccine. Both conserved end residues are part of each CDR3. D genes are given only for firm matches. The size entry is marked missing in some rows and otherwise reads once, few, many or a size class.

>-|TRBV30|-|TRBJ2-7
TGTGCCTGGAGTATCCTAGGGGGAGGAACCTACGAGCAGTACTTC
CAWSILGGGTYEQYF
>once|TRBV3-1/TRBV3-2|-|TRBJ1-1
TGTGCCAGCAGCCAAGCCGGCAGGACCACTGAAGCTTTCTTT
CASSQAGRTTEAFF
>-|TRBV4-1|TRBD2|TRBJ2-3
TGCGCCAGCAGCCAAGTGGTAGCGGGGGTGCTAGCGGATACGCAGTATTTT
CASSQVVAGVLADTQYF
>-|TRBV6-5|TRBD1|TRBJ1-2
TGTGCCAGTACCCCCGGACAGGGAGGATACTATGGCTACACCTTC
CASTPGQGGYYGYTF
>-|TRBV12-3/TRBV12-4|TRBD1|TRBJ1-2
TGTGCCAGCAGTTTTGGCCAGGGGGGTGGCTACACCTTC
CASSFGQGGGYTF
>-|TRBV6-2/TRBV6-3|-|TRBJ2-7
TGTGCCAGCAGTTACGACCACTCCTACGAGCAGTACTTC
CASSYDHSYEQYF
>-|TRBV12-3/TRBV12-4|-|TRBJ1-2
TGTGCCAGCAGTCCGGGGGGGGCGGGCTACACCTTC
CASSPGGAGYTF
>-|TRBV4-1|TRBD1|TRBJ1-1
TGCGCCAGCAGCCAAAAACAGGGGGCGCCCACTGAAGCTTTCTTT
CASSQKQGAPTEAFF
>-|TRBV19|-|TRBJ1-4
TGTGCCAGTAGTATAGATCACAGGGCTACTAATGAAAAACTGTTTTTT
CASSIDHRATNEKLFF
>once|TRBV19|-|TRBJ1-2
TGTGCCAGTAGTGCCGACAGAGACTATGGCTACACCTTC
CASSADRDYGYTF
>-|TRBV18|-|TRBJ2-3
TGTGCCAGCTCACCTGGAGGGGGGCCGGATACGCAGTATTTT
CASSPGGGPDTQYF
>-|TRBV30|-|TRBJ1-1
TGTGCCTGGAGTGAGTACAGGCACACTGAAGCTTTCTTT
CAWSEYRHTEAFF
>-|TRBV5-8|TRBD1|TRBJ1-2
TGTGCCAGCAGCTTGGCCACAGGGGGCACCCTCTATGGCTACACCTTC
CASSLATGGTLYGYTF
>-|TRBV7-3|TRBD1|TRBJ1-3
TGTGCCAGCAGCCCGGGACAGACCCGCTCTGGAAACACCATATATTTT
CASSPGQTRSGNTIYF
>-|TRBV9|TRBD1|TRBJ1-2
TGTGCCAGCAGCGGTCGGGACAGTTCCTTTAACTATGGCTACACCTTC
CASSGRDSSFNYGYTF
>-|TRBV28|TRBD2|TRBJ2-7
TGTGCCAGCAGTCATCTAGCGGGGGGTGTCTACGAGCAGTACTTC
CASSHLAGGVYEQYF